Reported below is one TCR beta chain. Its antigen is not known. Every donor was a healthy Caucasian. Germline trimming cut 6 bases from V and 4 bases from J; bases unmatched to any gene: 5. The CDR3 sequence is 14 residues long. Per the germline V gene, CDR1 is SEHNR and CDR2 is FQNEAQ (reference sequence). These data come from a study of identical twins. TCRdb called the 5' RACE reads again in MiXCR, with one record for every CDR3 protein. The data contain about 660,000 distinct CDR3 sequences, approximately 9% of them singletons. Whole-study findings and limits: Excess low generation probability was seen in twin-shared out-of-frame alpha sequences.

This sample also belongs to another study, concerning yellow fever vaccine responses in identical twins. That source notes: Twins showed a vaccine T cell response that reportedly seemed partly convergent, partly personalized.

The chain has TRBV7-9 and TRBJ1-2, with TRBD1 matching over 10 bases. The sample taken for sequencing was PBMCs. This TCR came from a woman younger than 35 in good health. DNA of the CDR3: TGTGCCAGCAGGACAGGGGGCGGTCCCTATGGCTACACCTTC. Its protein product is CASRTGGGPYGYTF.